This T cell receptor (beta chain) was sequenced for a study of T-cell reconstitution after alpha-beta-depleted transplantation in children. Unmatched junction bases numbered 6, after V lost 6 bases and J lost 6 bases. CDR3 size: 15 residues. The germline CDR1 and CDR2 sequences are LNHNV and YYDKDF (reference sequence). This clonotype showed up just a few times. Unique molecular identifiers were built into the TCRbeta library. TCRdb reprocessed the PCR reads via MiXCR and lists one record per CDR3 protein. Of around 960,000 distinct CDR3 sequences detected, under 30% appear once; the ten largest clones hold approximately 30%.

The specimen was PBMCs, mostly from graft donor cells, collected 360 days after TCRalphabeta/CD19-depleted stem cell transplant. The receptor was derived from a boy under two years old who had a stem cell transplant for SCID, so the T cells may come from the graft donor. The chain uses TRBV15 and TRBJ2-1; 12 bases line up with TRBD1. CDR3 in amino acids: CATRAGQGAGNEQFF. The CDR3 nucleotides read TGTGCCACCAGGGCGGGACAGGGGGCTGGCAATGAGCAGTTCTTC.